Each of the 8 T cell receptor beta chains below was sequenced from the same sample in a study of PD-1 blockade in classical Hodgkin lymphoma. Some clones are missing from TCRdb's copy, which holds only in-frame ones; the method was immunoSEQ multiplex PCR. The sample records roughly 32,000 clones, roughly four fifths being singletons. Autologous stem cell transplantation was followed by relapse in every patient, and brentuximab vedotin exposure varied. The source was peripheral blood mononuclear cells (PBMCs), collected at baseline. The receptors stem from a human donor with classical Hodgkin lymphoma.

The chain carries TRBV9 and TRBJ1-5, with 7 bases that match TRBD1. The J segment lost 1 base and the V segment lost 6 bases, leaving 7 bases of the junction unmatched. Per germline, CDR1 SGDLS and CDR2 YYNGEE. The CDR3 is 15 amino acids. The CDR3 protein is CASNKAGGSNQPQHF. The CDR3 nucleotides are TGTGCCAGCAACAAAGCAGGGGGGAGCAATCAGCCCCAGCATTTT. The variable domain in full, completed from reference TRBV9 and TRBJ1-5, reads DSGVTQTPKHLITATGQRVTLRCSPRSGDLSVYWYQQSLDQGLQFLIQYYNGEERAKGNILERFSAQQFPDLHSELNLSSLELGDSALYFCASNKAGGSNQPQHFGDGTRLSIL.

This rearrangement joins TRBV7-2 to TRBJ1-2; D is perhaps TRBD1 (6 bases). The CDR3 has 18 amino acids. Germline V gene sequence: CDR1 SGHTA, CDR2 FQGNSA. V was trimmed by 5 bases and J by 2 bases, leaving 24 bases between them. The CDR3 spells CASSPLVGGSSRNYGYTF. The CDR3 DNA follows: TGTGCCAGCAGCCCGTTGGTAGGGGGTTCTTCGAGGAACTATGGCTACACCTTC.

The chain has TRBV7-6 and TRBJ2-5, with 9 bases matching TRBD1. Trimming cost V 4 bases and J 5 bases; bases outside gene matches: 8. The CDR3 is 15 residues long. Germline V gene lookup returns CDR1 SGHVS and CDR2 FNYEAQ. The CDR3 DNA is TGTGCCAGCAGCTCCGACCGGGACAGGGTTGAGACCCAGTACTTC. Translating gives CASSSDRDRVETQYF.

The V call is TRBV18, the J call TRBJ2-7; D gene ambiguous. Germline V CDR1 and CDR2: KGHSH, LQKENI. Trimming pared 3 bases from V and 0 bases from J, leaving 3 bases between. The CDR3 is 12 amino acids. CDR3 in amino acids: CASSPTSYEQYF. DNA of the CDR3: TGTGCCAGCTCACCCACCTCCTACGAGCAGTACTTC. The whole variable domain, remainder taken from reference TRBV18 and TRBJ2-7, is NAGVMQNPRHLVRRRGQEARLRCSPMKGHSHVYWYRQLPEEGLKFMVYLQKENIIDESGMPKERFSAEFPKEGPSILRIQQVVRGDSAAYFCASSPTSYEQYFGPGTRLTVT.

This chain connects TRBV2 to TRBJ2-1, with D perhaps matching TRBD1 (6 bases). This CDR3 comprises 13 residues. CDR1 is SNHLY, CDR2 FYNNEI, per germline. Trimming removed 7 bases at V and 6 bases at J, with 13 bases between. The CDR3 region is CASTVQGFNEQFF. CDR3 in DNA: TGTGCCAGCACTGTACAGGGTTTCAATGAGCAGTTCTTC.

V and J are TRBV6-6 and TRBJ1-6; D gene ambiguous. The CDR3 consists of 13 residues. Germline V gene data show CDR1 as MNHNY and CDR2 as SVGAGI (reference sequence). V was shortened by 2 bases and J by 10 bases, with 9 bases between the two germline ends. The CDR3 DNA sequence: TGTGCCAGCAGTTACGGCCCGGGCTCACCCCTCCACTTT. Amino acids: CASSYGPGSPLHF.

The chain is built from TRBV5-6 and TRBJ1-2; D call uncertain. This CDR3 region has 14 residues. Trimming pared 1 base from V and 1 base from J, leaving 8 bases between. From germline, CDR1 is SGHDT and CDR2 YYEEEE. The CDR3 DNA sequence: TGTGCCAGCAGCTTGAGCGGCCTTAACTATGGCTACACCTTC. Residues: CASSLSGLNYGYTF.

The CDR3, as DNA: TGTGCCAGCAGTTCCGGGACAGGGTCCTACGAGCAGTACTTC. As protein: CASSSGTGSYEQYF. J is TRBJ2-7 and V is TRBV9; 9 nucleotides align to TRBD1. V lost 5 bases to trimming and J lost 1 base; unmatched junction nucleotides: 4. The CDR3 runs 14 residues. Germline-derived CDR1 and CDR2 are SGDLS and YYNGEE.